The 4 T cell receptor beta chains below come from one sample, sequenced in a study of memory B cells and T cells in multiple sclerosis listed by TCRdb under 2018. Which antigens these TCRs recognize remains unknown. After stimulus-free culture of CFSE-labeled PBMCs, the autoproliferating (CFSEdim) and non-proliferating (CFSEhi) T cell fractions were sequenced separately. In total, 40 million to 65 million CFSE-labeled PBMCs were cultured without stimulus for six to eight days, after which replicate wells were pooled. Preparation of the library involved the immunoSEQ multiplex PCR assay. This immuneACCESS table, as held by TCRdb, lists in-frame sequences with V and J called but not all clones. Of the missing ones, under half trace to an unresolved V gene in checked studies; the others have no known cause. Within this sample are 46,000 or so clones, with more than 65% of them counted one time only. The top ten clonotypes cover 1.1% of the sample.

Sequencing was done on a sample of PBMCs from blood kept in culture. The receptor source for this set is a human donor with multiple sclerosis.

The gene calls are TRBV18 and TRBJ1-4, with D perhaps matching TRBD1 (6 bases). Germline loops: CDR1 KGHSH, CDR2 LQKENI. CDR3 length: 14 amino acids. The germline V and J ends were trimmed by 3 bases and 2 bases, with 7 bases remaining between them. CDR3: CASSPGQTNEKLFF. Here the CDR3 DNA reads TGTGCCAGCTCACCCGGACAGACTAATGAAAAACTGTTTTTT.

This chain connects TRBV13 to TRBJ2-1; TRBD1 aligns across 8 bases. V dropped 0 bases and J dropped 5; count of bases not matched to a gene: 12. Germline CDR1 is PRHDT and CDR2 is FYEKMQ (reference sequence). This CDR3 spans 18 amino acids. Here the CDR3 reads CASSLGQGVWRVHNEQFF. CDR3 bases: TGTGCCAGCAGCTTAGGACAGGGGGTGTGGCGGGTACACAATGAGCAGTTCTTC.

The rearrangement uses TRBV2 and TRBJ1-3; possibly TRBD1 for D (6 bases). The germline V gene has CDR1 SNHLY and CDR2 FYNNEI. V lost 6 bases and J 4 bases, leaving 19 bases between the germline ends. The CDR3 consists of 16 residues. CDR3: CASRGTTERLGNTIYF. DNA for the CDR3: TGTGCCAGCAGGGGGACAACTGAAAGATTAGGAAACACCATATATTTT.

This clone has a single count. The gene calls are TRBV4-1 and TRBJ1-3; weak D call: TRBD1 (5 bases). Per germline, CDR1 MGHRA and CDR2 YSYEKL. The V end lost 4 bases, the J end lost 3 bases, and 19 bases lay between the germline ends. This CDR3 spans 17 amino acids. The CDR3 here is CASSLSMGGVGGNTIYF. CDR3 DNA sequence: TGCGCCAGCAGCCTCTCAATGGGGGGTGTAGGTGGAAACACCATATATTTT.